This T cell receptor beta chain was observed in a study of T cells in tuberculosis. In the study overall: CD1B tetramers identified T cells specific for mycobacterial lipid GMM. A South African cohort included IGRA-negative adolescents, latently infected IGRA-positive adolescents and adults with active tuberculosis. Blood was taken before or within 7 days of anti-tuberculosis therapy.

On this clone itself: The target antigen is unknown.

Sequenced by immunoSEQ multiplex PCR; TCRdb stores in-frame clones only, minus some. The profile covers tens of thousands of clones, with roughly 95% appearing a single time and over 1.1% taken by the ten largest. In germline, CDR1 is SGHDT, CDR2 YYEEEE. Trimming pared 0 bases from V and 0 bases from J, leaving 10 bases between. CDR3 length: 16 amino acids. Study results and limitations: Smaller distances to GMM-specific TCRs suggested their expansion in active tuberculosis.

The time point was: new active TB diagnosis, blood taken before or within 7 days of starting treatment. The chain recombines TRBV5-6 with TRBJ1-5, with D tentatively TRBD1 (6 bases). The material was PBMCs, obtained at tuberculosis diagnosis. This receptor was obtained from an adult with tuberculosis. CDR3 DNA sequence: TGTGCCAGCAGCTTGGGCGGGGGCCCTAGCAATCAGCCCCAGCATTTT. This translates into CASSLGGGPSNQPQHF.